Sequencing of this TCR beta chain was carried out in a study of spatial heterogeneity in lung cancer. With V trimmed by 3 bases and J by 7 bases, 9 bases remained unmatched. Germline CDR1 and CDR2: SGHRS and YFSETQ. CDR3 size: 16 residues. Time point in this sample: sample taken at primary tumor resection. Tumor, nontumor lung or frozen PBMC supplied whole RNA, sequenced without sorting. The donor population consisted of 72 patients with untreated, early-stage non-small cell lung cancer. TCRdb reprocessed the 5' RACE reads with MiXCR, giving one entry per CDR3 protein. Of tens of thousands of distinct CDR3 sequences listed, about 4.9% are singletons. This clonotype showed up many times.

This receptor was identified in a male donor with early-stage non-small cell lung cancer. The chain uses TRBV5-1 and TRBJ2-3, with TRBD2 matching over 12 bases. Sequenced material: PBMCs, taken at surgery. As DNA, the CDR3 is TGCGCCAGCAGCTCCCGACTAGCGGGAGACGTGAATACGCAGTATTTT. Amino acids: CASSSRLAGDVNTQYF.